This is a list of T cell receptor beta chains from one sample in a study of blood T cell repertoires in COVID-19. The data were produced by immunoSEQ multiplex PCR, yet TCRdb's version contains in-frame clones alone and is incomplete. This table has around 50,000 clones, about 85% appearing once. Sequencing input: peripheral blood. These receptors were obtained from a woman of 80 years or more with COVID-19, enrolled during active disease. CDR3s include the opening cysteine and the closing phenylalanine or tryptophan. Fields, in order: D gene, V gene, clone size, CDR3 length, J gene, CDR3 DNA, CDR3 protein. A D gene is named only where the DNA matches it firmly. The size of a clone is reported for some rows only, either as once, few or many, or as a class for expanded clones.

>.|TRBV6-6|once|14|TRBJ1-5
TGTGCCAGCACGTGGGGCGCGGGCAATCAGCCCCAGCATTTT
CASTWGAGNQPQHF
>TRBD2|TRBV5-4|.|16|TRBJ2-5
TGTGCCAGCAGCTCCCCGGGCGCGGGGGGCAGGGAGACCCAGTACTTC
CASSSPGAGGRETQYF
>.|TRBV3-1/TRBV3-2|.|15|TRBJ1-5
TGTGCCAGCAGCCAAAAATTAAGCAAAAATCAGCCCCAGCATTTT
CASSQKLSKNQPQHF
>.|TRBV6-2/TRBV6-3|.|14|TRBJ1-1
TGTGCCAGCAGTTATATGCCACGGGGGTTTGAAGCTTTCTTT
CASSYMPRGFEAFF
>.|TRBV3-1/TRBV3-2|.|15|TRBJ1-2
TGTGCCAGCAGCCGGAACTACCCCGGAGACTATGGCTACACCTTC
CASSRNYPGDYGYTF
>TRBD2|TRBV11-2|.|17|TRBJ2-1
TGTGCCAGCAGCTTAACAAATCGAGCGGGGGGTTACAATGAGCAGTTCTTC
CASSLTNRAGGYNEQFF
>TRBD2|TRBV6-2/TRBV6-3|.|16|TRBJ2-7
TGTGCCAGCAGTCCCCGGGGTAGCGGGATGAAAGGCGGGCAGTACTTC
CASSPRGSGMKGGQYF
>.|TRBV20-1|.|11|TRBJ2-1
TGCAGTGCTAGATGGCAAACTGAGCAGTTCTTC
CSARWQTEQFF
>.|TRBV5-6|.|18|TRBJ1-6
TGTGCCAGCAGCGGGACTACTGCAGGGAGCTCCTATAATTCACCCCTCCACTTT
CASSGTTAGSSYNSPLHF
>.|TRBV2|.|14|TRBJ1-1
TGTGCCAGCAGGGCGGACAGCCTGAACACTGAAGCTTTCTTT
CASRADSLNTEAFF
>.|TRBV19|.|15|TRBJ1-4
TGTGCCAGTAGTACCAGGACTACAACTAATGAAAAACTGTTTTTT
CASSTRTTTNEKLFF
>.|TRBV11-2|.|12|TRBJ1-2
TGTGCCAGCAGTTCTGAGAGCTATGGCTACACCTTC
CASSSESYGYTF
>TRBD2|TRBV5-4|once|13|TRBJ2-3
TGTGGATTCTTGAGCGGGGGCACAGATACGCAGTATTTT
CGFLSGGTDTQYF
>.|TRBV19|.|17|TRBJ2-1
TGTGCCAGTAGTATTAATGGGGGGAAAAGCTCCTACAATGAGCAGTTCTTC
CASSINGGKSSYNEQFF
>.|TRBV11-2|.|14|TRBJ2-5
TGTGCCAGCAGCTTAGAAGCGACCCCCAGGACCCAGTACTTC
CASSLEATPRTQYF
>TRBD1|TRBV7-9|.|14|TRBJ1-1
TGTGCCAGCAGCTTAACGCAGGGGGCGCCTGAAGCTTTCTTT
CASSLTQGAPEAFF
>TRBD1|TRBV27|.|15|TRBJ1-1
TGTGCCAGCAGTCTAACCGGGACAGGTTCAGCTGAAGCTTTCTTT
CASSLTGTGSAEAFF
>TRBD1|TRBV4-2|.|15|TRBJ1-3
TGTGCCAGCAGCGGACGGACAGGCCTTGGAAACACCATATATTTT
CASSGRTGLGNTIYF
>TRBD1|TRBV6-1|.|15|TRBJ1-3
TGTGCCAGCAGTGAGACAGGGGTCCCTGGAAACACCATATATTTT
CASSETGVPGNTIYF
>TRBD2|TRBV7-2|.|18|TRBJ2-3
TGTGCCAGCAGCTTAGGACTAGCGGGCCGTGGAGGCACAGATACGCAGTATTTT
CASSLGLAGRGGTDTQYF
>TRBD1|TRBV5-1|.|16|TRBJ1-2
TGCGCCAGCAGCCCGCTGGGACAGGGTGAGGCCTATGGCTACACCTTC
CASSPLGQGEAYGYTF
>TRBD1|TRBV30|.|13|TRBJ1-2
TGTGCCTGGAGCAGGGGGCGAAACTATGGCTACACCTTC
CAWSRGRNYGYTF
>TRBD1|TRBV19|.|16|TRBJ1-4
TGTGCCAGTAGTATCGACAGGGGGACGGCTAATGAAAAACTGTTTTTT
CASSIDRGTANEKLFF
>.|TRBV3-1/TRBV3-2|.|13|TRBJ1-2
TGTGCCAGCAGCCAGTCCGACTACTATGGCTACACCTTC
CASSQSDYYGYTF
>.|TRBV29-1|.|11|TRBJ2-1
TGCAGCGTAGGACAGCGCAATGAGCAGTTCTTC
CSVGQRNEQFF
>TRBD1|TRBV7-9|.|15|TRBJ2-1
TGTGCCAGCAGCACCTGGACAGGACACTACAATGAGCAGTTCTTC
CASSTWTGHYNEQFF
>.|TRBV30|.|15|TRBJ1-5
TGTGCCTGGTCGACAGGCGTCGGGAGGCTTCAGCCCCAGCATTTT
CAWSTGVGRLQPQHF
>TRBD1|TRBV4-1|.|15|TRBJ1-1
TGCGCCAGCAGCCTGGGACAGGGGTTGAACACTGAAGCTTTCTTT
CASSLGQGLNTEAFF
>.|TRBV15|.|14|TRBJ2-7
TGTGCCACCAGCAGAGAGGGTCTAGGCTACGAGCAGTACTTC
CATSREGLGYEQYF
>.|TRBV5-1|.|18|TRBJ1-6
TGCGCCAGCAGCCCTACAGGTTCCTCAAGCTCCTATAATTCACCCCTCCACTTT
CASSPTGSSSSYNSPLHF
>TRBD2|TRBV5-1|.|14|TRBJ2-1
TGCGCCAGCACCCCCCTAGCGGGGGTTAATGAGCAGTTCTTC
CASTPLAGVNEQFF
>.|TRBV19|.|14|TRBJ1-4
TGTGCCAGTAGTATTTGGCAGGGTTACAAAAAACTGTTTTTT
CASSIWQGYKKLFF
>TRBD1|TRBV12-3/TRBV12-4|.|13|TRBJ2-7
TGTGCCAGCAGTTTTGACCGGGACAGGGTTTCGGACTTC
CASSFDRDRVSDF
>TRBD2|TRBV5-1|.|17|TRBJ2-3
TGCGCCAGCAGAAATGGCGCTAGCGGGGGGCAGGGAGATACGCAGTATTTT
CASRNGASGGQGDTQYF
>TRBD1|TRBV5-1|.|17|TRBJ1-3
TGCGCCAGCAGCACCACCGGGACAGGGACTTCTGGAAACACCATATATTTT
CASSTTGTGTSGNTIYF
>.|TRBV11-3|.|14|TRBJ2-1
TGTGCCAGCAGCTTAGGGCTAGCTGGAAATGAGCAGTTCTTC
CASSLGLAGNEQFF